The entry that follows covers one T cell receptor (beta chain) sequence. The antigen is unknown. This sample was taken from a study of persistence of HIV-infected CD4 T cells. The CDR3 runs to 20 residues. In germline, CDR1 is MNHEY, CDR2 SVGEGT. The V gene lost 2 bases and the J gene lost 0 bases, with 24 bases spanning the gap. This was the immunoSEQ version 4 assay in survey mode. The table came from immunoSEQ multiplex PCR; TCRdb's copy has only in-frame clones and leaves some out. Among about 40,000 clones listed, roughly 87% were seen once. Anti-CD3/anti-CD28 beads served as a nonspecific positive control stimulus. Responding CD4+ T cells were sorted by upregulation of both CD40 ligand and CD69.

This chain joins TRBV6-2 or TRBV6-3 and TRBJ2-3, with TRBD2 as a possible D gene (5 bases). This receptor was identified in an adult man with HIV who was CMV-seropositive. The starting material was CD4+ T cells sorted from PBMCs after approximately 18-hour stimulation, obtained from a patient who received antiretroviral therapy. The CDR3 spells CASSYDGLSMRARSTDTQYF. The CDR3 coding sequence is TGTGCCAGCAGTTACGACGGTCTTAGTATGAGGGCCCGGAGCACAGATACGCAGTATTTT.